This T cell receptor (beta chain) was documented in a study of healthy donors' naive CD4 and CD8 T cells. Each TCR library used 450 to 600 ng of total RNA and a linear amplification protocol. Each CDR3 protein is one row after TCRdb ran MiXCR on the reads. The repertoire has around 180,000 distinct CDR3 sequences, about 74% of them found once; the top ten carry about 2.4%. This clonotype originated in a pool of human donors in good health; the sample pools cells from several healthy donors. Material for sequencing was naive CD4+ and CD8+ T cells sorted from blood, pooled from several donors.

This CDR3 reads CASSIGRGDNEQFF. The CDR3 DNA sequence: TGTGCCAGTAGTATCGGACGGGGAGACAATGAGCAGTTCTTC. The J gene is TRBJ2-1, the V gene TRBV19, with D perhaps matching TRBD2 (5 bases). V was clipped by 3 bases and J by 5 bases, with 11 bases between them. The V gene's germline CDR1 is LNHDA and CDR2 SQIVND (reference sequence). The CDR3 runs to 14 residues.